This T cell receptor beta chain stems from a study of T cells in Graves' hyperthyroidism and ophthalmopathy. This clonotype has at least ten counts. What it binds is not known. The hyperthyroidism was newly diagnosed and had lasted under 2 months; the patients were aged 18 to 65. The PBMCs were sourced from fresh peripheral blood (around 10 ml). Amplified TCR beta CDR3 regions derived from RNA transcripts. HTBI primers drove first-round RT-PCR of the TCR CDR3. TCRdb independently ran MiXCR on the multiplex PCR reads; one entry per CDR3 protein. The data show 650,000 to 750,000 distinct CDR3 sequences, with approximately 14% seen just once and roughly 10% held by the top ten. Study outcomes and limitations: A model using 13 V-J features told ophthalmopathy apart from stable hyperthyroidism.

Germline loops: CDR1 MNHEY, CDR2 SMNVEV (reference sequence). Trimming cost V 2 bases and J 0 bases, with 11 bases left between them. This CDR3 has 16 amino acids. Input material: blood. The sequence came from a woman aged 18-29 years with Graves' hyperthyroidism. J is TRBJ2-4 and V is TRBV27, with D possibly matching TRBD2 (5 bases). The CDR3 loop reads CASSLDTDLAKNIQYF. CDR3 DNA: TGTGCCAGCAGTTTAGATACGGACTTAGCCAAAAACATTCAGTACTTC.